The 14 T cell receptor beta chains given below trace back to one sample, sequenced in a study of shared clonotypes between healthy human individuals. TCRdb's copy holds only in-frame clones and misses some; the assay was immunoSEQ multiplex PCR. Found here are about 2.5 million clones, around 92% of them singletons; the top ten hold 0.37%. The sequenced sample was naive CD4+ T cells from PBMCs. Regarding subset: CD45RA+ positively selected. Every receptor here comes from a young man in good health. Some clones in this sample may be carry-over from other donors' samples.

This clone was counted between two and nine times. The J gene is TRBJ1-1, the V gene TRBV7-3; D remains ambiguous. CDR1 SGHTA and CDR2 FQGTGA come from the germline V gene. V was pared by 3 bases and J by 3 bases, with 8 bases between. The CDR3 is 13 residues long. Here the CDR3 DNA reads TGTGCCAGCAGCTTCGGGGTGGACACTGAAGCTTTCTTT. This gives the protein CASSFGVDTEAFF.

This chain links TRBV9 with TRBJ2-1, with D uncertain. With 0 bases removed from V and 3 bases from J, the gap between germline ends came to 13 bases. The CDR3 runs to 16 residues. Germline CDR1 reads SGDLS; CDR2 reads YYNGEE. The CDR3 nucleotides read TGTGCCAGCAGCGTAGGTCCAGCTAGTGACTACAATGAGCAGTTCTTC. Translating gives CASSVGPASDYNEQFF.

This chain connects TRBV7-3 to TRBJ2-2; 9 nucleotides line up with TRBD2. The CDR3 has 16 amino acids. CDR1 is SGHTA, CDR2 FQGTGA, per germline. Unmatched junction bases numbered 6, after V lost 1 base and J lost 6 bases. This CDR3 reads CASSLNLAGVAGELFF. CDR3 nucleotides: TGTGCCAGCAGCTTAAACTTAGCGGGAGTTGCCGGGGAGCTGTTTTTT. Full variable domain (missing parts from reference TRBV7-3 and TRBJ2-2): GAGVSQTPSNKVTEKGKYVELRCDPISGHTALYWYRQSLGQGPEFLIYFQGTGAADDSGLPNDRFFAVRPEGSVSTLKIQRTERGDSAVYLCASSLNLAGVAGELFFGEGSRLTVL.

On this clone: Other DNA sequences within the sample encode an identical CDR3. The chain joins TRBV28 to TRBJ2-3; D is ambiguous. CDR1 and CDR2 (germline): MDHEN, SYDVKM. The CDR3 sequence is 10 residues long. The V gene lost 5 bases and the J gene lost 7 bases, with 4 bases spanning the gap. The CDR3 loop reads CASSLNTQYF. In nucleotides, the CDR3 is TGTGCCAGCAGTCTTAATACGCAGTATTTT.

The V gene is TRBV19, the J gene TRBJ2-3; D may correspond to TRBD1 or TRBD2 (5 bases each). Trimming took 3 bases from V and 6 from J, leaving 7 bases between them. The germline V gene encodes CDR1 LNHDA and CDR2 SQIVND (reference sequence). The CDR3 extends over 12 amino acids. CDR3 DNA sequence: TGTGCCAGTAGTATCAGGGAGGATACGCAGTATTTT. Translating it yields CASSIREDTQYF.

This chain connects TRBV5-1 to TRBJ2-7; 7 nucleotides agree with TRBD1. CDR1 and CDR2 from the germline V gene are SGHRS and YFSETQ. This CDR3 contains 15 residues. V was clipped by 4 bases and J by 2 bases; unmatched bases: 9. This chain's CDR3 is CASSIDREGTYEQYF. The CDR3 DNA follows: TGCGCCAGCAGCATCGACAGGGAAGGAACCTACGAGCAGTACTTC.

This chain joins TRBV5-1 and TRBJ1-4; D unclear. The CDR3 has 15 amino acids. Trimming cost V 4 bases and J 3 bases, with 13 bases left between them. Germline V lookup: CDR1 SGHRS, CDR2 YFSETQ. As DNA, the CDR3 is TGCGCCAGCAGCGAATCAGGAAGATCTAATGAAAAACTGTTTTTT. It translates to CASSESGRSNEKLFF.

The V call is TRBV27, the J call TRBJ2-3; TRBD2 matches at 7 bases. CDR3 size: 17 residues. Per germline, CDR1 MNHEY and CDR2 SMNVEV (reference sequence). The ends lost 5 bases at V and 0 bases at J; junction bases unmatched: 11. DNA of the CDR3: TGTGCCAGCAGTATTTTTCGGCGCGGGAGTAGCACAGATACGCAGTATTTT. Its protein is CASSIFRRGSSTDTQYF.

This clone is a singleton in its sample. The V call is TRBV28, the J call TRBJ1-2, with 7 bases that match TRBD1. This CDR3 is built from 16 residues. The V gene end was trimmed by 0 bases and the J gene end by 3 bases; junction bases not matched to a gene: 7. Germline V CDR1 and CDR2: MDHEN, SYDVKM. CDR3 DNA sequence: TGTGCCAGCAGTTTATGGGGGGCTACAGGGGACTATGGCTACACCTTC. This sequence encodes CASSLWGATGDYGYTF.

J is TRBJ2-1 and V is TRBV5-1; D is possibly TRBD1 or TRBD2 (5 bases each). Trimming cost V 1 base and J 4 bases, with 12 bases left between them. The germline V gene encodes CDR1 SGHRS and CDR2 YFSETQ. CDR3 length: 15 residues. CDR3 sequence: CASSLRGDGYNEQFF. The CDR3 DNA follows: TGCGCCAGCAGCTTGAGGGGAGACGGTTACAATGAGCAGTTCTTC.

The CDR3 DNA sequence: TGTGCCTCATCACCAAGGGTTCGGGAGACCCAGTACTTC. Translation gives CASSPRVRETQYF. V and J are TRBV19 and TRBJ2-5; no clear D gene. The germline V and J ends were trimmed by 11 bases and 5 bases, with 18 bases remaining between them. Germline CDR1 reads LNHDA; CDR2 reads SQIVND (reference sequence). The CDR3 length is 13 residues.

This clone was found once. The V call is TRBV7-3, the J call TRBJ2-2; 9 bases are shared with TRBD1. The CDR3 is 16 residues long. V lost 5 bases to trimming and J lost 10 bases; unmatched junction nucleotides: 14. CDR1 is SGHTA, CDR2 FQGTGA, per germline. CDR3 nucleotides: TGTGCCAGCAGCGCCACGGCGGGACAGGGCCCTTTGGAGCTGTTTTTT. Amino acids: CASSATAGQGPLELFF.

This clone was recorded only once. CDR3: CAWTPDPAVSGYTF. In DNA, the CDR3 is TGTGCCTGGACCCCCGACCCGGCCGTATCGGGCTACACCTTC. V is TRBV30 and J is TRBJ1-2; D is uncertain. This CDR3 has 14 amino acids. Trimming stripped 4 bases from V and 8 bases from J, with 20 bases between. CDR1 and CDR2 (germline): GTSNPN, SVGIG (reference sequence).

The chain couples TRBV7-2 to TRBJ2-1, with 7 bases identical to TRBD1. The V segment lost 3 bases and the J segment 3 bases; nucleotides outside the gene matches: 14. Germline CDR1 SGHTA, CDR2 FQGNSA. The length of the CDR3 is 18 residues. CDR3 residues: CASSFRQGEYSFYNEQFF. The DNA of the CDR3 is TGTGCCAGCAGCTTTAGACAGGGTGAATACTCCTTCTACAATGAGCAGTTCTTC.